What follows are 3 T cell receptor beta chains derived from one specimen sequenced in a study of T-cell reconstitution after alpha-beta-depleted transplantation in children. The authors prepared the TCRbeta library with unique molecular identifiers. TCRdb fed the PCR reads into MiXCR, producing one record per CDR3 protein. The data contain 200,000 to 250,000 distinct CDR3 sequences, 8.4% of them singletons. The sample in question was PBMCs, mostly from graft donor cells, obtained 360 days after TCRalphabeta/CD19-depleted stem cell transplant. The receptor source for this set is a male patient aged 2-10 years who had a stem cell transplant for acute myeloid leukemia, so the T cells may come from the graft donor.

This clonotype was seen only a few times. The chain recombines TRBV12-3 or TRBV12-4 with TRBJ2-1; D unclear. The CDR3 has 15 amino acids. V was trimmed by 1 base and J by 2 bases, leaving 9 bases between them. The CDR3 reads CASSLVPSTYNEQFF. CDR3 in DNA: TGTGCCAGCAGTTTAGTTCCCTCCACCTACAATGAGCAGTTCTTC.

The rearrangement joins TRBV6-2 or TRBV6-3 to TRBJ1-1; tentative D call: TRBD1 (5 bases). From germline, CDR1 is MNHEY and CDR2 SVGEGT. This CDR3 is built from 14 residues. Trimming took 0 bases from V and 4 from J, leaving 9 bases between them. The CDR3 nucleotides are TGTGCCAGCAGTTACTCGATGGGGGGCACTGAAGCTTTCTTT. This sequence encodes CASSYSMGGTEAFF.

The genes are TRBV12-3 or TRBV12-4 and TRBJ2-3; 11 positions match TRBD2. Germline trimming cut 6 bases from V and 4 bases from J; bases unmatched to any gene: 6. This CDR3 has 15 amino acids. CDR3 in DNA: TGTGCCAGCAGGATAGCGGGGGGGCCGGCAGATACGCAGTATTTT. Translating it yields CASRIAGGPADTQYF.